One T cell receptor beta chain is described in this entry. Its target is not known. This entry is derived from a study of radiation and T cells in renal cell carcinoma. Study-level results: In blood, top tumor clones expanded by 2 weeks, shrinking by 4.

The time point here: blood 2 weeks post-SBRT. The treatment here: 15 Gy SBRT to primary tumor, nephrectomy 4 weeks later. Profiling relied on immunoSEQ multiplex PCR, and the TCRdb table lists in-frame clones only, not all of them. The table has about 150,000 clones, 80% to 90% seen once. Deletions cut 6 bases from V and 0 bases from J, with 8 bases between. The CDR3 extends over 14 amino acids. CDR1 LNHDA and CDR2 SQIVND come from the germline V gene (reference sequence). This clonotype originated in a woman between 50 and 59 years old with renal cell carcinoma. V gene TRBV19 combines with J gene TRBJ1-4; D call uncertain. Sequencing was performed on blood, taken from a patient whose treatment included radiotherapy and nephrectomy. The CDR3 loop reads CASRPGPTNEKLFF. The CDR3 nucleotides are TGTGCCAGTAGGCCGGGTCCAACTAATGAAAAACTGTTTTTT.